In its sample, the clone carrying this T cell receptor beta chain was seen a few times. The antigen is unknown. The data stem from a study of regulatory T cells in long-lasting Graves disease. On the study more broadly: The criterion for persistent Graves' disease was over 5 years of antithyroid drugs with positive TSH receptor antibodies. Findings and limits, study-wide: Clonotypes that were public and shared totalled a few thousand in persistent patients versus 850 to 1,000 in new patients.

Arm-PCR of CDR3 regions and iRepertoire HTBI primers were the basis on which TCR beta libraries were built. TCRdb re-analysed the multiplex PCR reads in MiXCR, keeping a single row per CDR3 protein. The profile covers approximately 380,000 distinct CDR3 sequences, with about 20% appearing a single time and roughly 20% taken by the ten largest. Time point noted: persistent/refractory GD, antithyroid drugs over 5 years with positive TRAb. PBMC-derived RNA was used for the TCR library. The diagnosis of Graves' disease used American Thyroid Association guidelines. The sequence derives from a female donor with Graves disease. The material was peripheral blood mononuclear cells (PBMCs), obtained when the disease was refractory, from a patient treated with antithyroid drugs.

The CDR3 DNA is TGTGCCAGCAGTTTCGCCAAAAAGGGATGGCAAGAGACCCAGTACTTC. This sequence encodes CASSFAKKGWQETQYF. V is TRBV6-2 or TRBV6-3 and J is TRBJ2-5; D gene unclear. Trimming pared 4 bases from V and 2 bases from J, leaving 17 bases between. Germline CDR1 and CDR2: MNHEY and SVGEGT. CDR3 length: 16 amino acids.